A selection of T cell receptor beta chains follows, all from one sample in a study of chemoradiotherapy in HPV16-positive cancers. Data came from immunoSEQ multiplex PCR; TCRdb stores just in-frame clones and leaves some out. There are roughly 15,000 clones in the sample; 65% to 80% occur only once, and 8.5% to 10% lies in the top ten. The sample here was taken from a patient who underwent chemoradiotherapy. The receptors stem from a human donor with HPV-associated anogenital cancer. Each CDR3 is given with its conserved first and last residue. The D gene is left open where the match is weak. Size tells how often a clone was seen (once, few, many) or the class of an expanded clone, and some rows leave it out.

J | D | length | size | V | CDR3 | DNA
TRBJ2-2 | TRBD2 | 15 | . | TRBV19 | CASSRTSGYTGELFF | TGTGCCAGTAGTAGGACTAGCGGCTACACCGGGGAGCTGTTTTTT
TRBJ2-1 | TRBD2 | 16 | medium-sized | TRBV5-4 | CASSPGAGGPFQEQFF | TGTGCCAGCAGCCCGGGGGCGGGAGGGCCTTTTCAAGAGCAGTTCTTC
TRBJ1-6 | . | 11 | . | TRBV14 | CASSQRQPLHF | TGTGCCAGCAGCCAAAGGCAACCCCTCCACTTT
TRBJ2-1 | . | 14 | . | TRBV5-1 | CASTYSSSYNEQFF | TGCGCCAGCACCTACTCGAGCTCCTACAATGAGCAGTTCTTC
TRBJ1-2 | . | 15 | . | TRBV10-3 | CAISEKAGANYGYTF | TGTGCCATCAGTGAGAAGGCAGGGGCTAACTATGGCTACACCTTC
TRBJ2-7 | . | 13 | . | TRBV14 | CASSLATGTEQYF | TGTGCCAGCAGCCTAGCCACAGGGACCGAGCAGTACTTC
TRBJ2-1 | TRBD2 | 16 | . | TRBV5-4 | CASSFELAGAGNEQFF | TGTGCCAGCAGCTTTGAACTAGCGGGAGCGGGCAATGAGCAGTTCTTC
TRBJ2-4 | . | 15 | . | TRBV11-3 | CASSPRDGLGNIQYF | TGTGCCAGCAGCCCCCGGGACGGACTGGGGAACATTCAGTACTTC
TRBJ2-7 | . | 15 | . | TRBV19 | CASSIDGREVTEQYF | TGTGCCAGTAGTATAGACGGCAGGGAGGTTACAGAGCAGTACTTC
TRBJ1-4 | . | 14 | medium-sized | TRBV9 | CASSRPPAVEKLFF | TGTGCCAGCAGCCGCCCGCCAGCGGTCGAAAAACTGTTTTTT
TRBJ2-7 | . | 16 | . | TRBV6-5 | CASSYSHWRGAYEQYF | TGTGCCAGCAGTTACAGTCATTGGCGGGGCGCTTACGAGCAGTACTTC
TRBJ2-1 | TRBD2 | 15 | . | TRBV7-9 | CASSRSGPNNNEQFF | TGTGCCAGCAGCCGTAGCGGGCCTAATAACAATGAGCAGTTCTTC
TRBJ2-2 | . | 15 | few | TRBV7-3 | CASSSSRDLRGELFF | TGTGCCAGCAGCTCGTCCCGGGACCTCCGAGGGGAGCTGTTTTTT
TRBJ1-4 | . | 15 | few | TRBV9 | CASSVDSAGWEKLFF | TGTGCCAGCAGCGTAGATTCGGCAGGGTGGGAAAAACTGTTTTTT
TRBJ1-1 | . | 17 | . | TRBV19 | CASSMTGSLGVNTEAFF | TGTGCCAGTAGTATGACGGGATCCTTGGGTGTGAACACTGAAGCTTTCTTT
TRBJ1-1 | . | 14 | . | TRBV27 | CASSPYGQLHEAFF | TGTGCCAGCAGTCCCTACGGACAGCTTCATGAAGCTTTCTTT
TRBJ2-5 | TRBD2 | 15 | . | TRBV7-7 | CASSLGPSGQETQYF | TGTGCTAGCAGCTTGGGACCTAGCGGCCAAGAGACCCAGTACTTC
TRBJ2-3 | . | 16 | . | TRBV9 | CASSPGTASSTDTQYF | TGTGCCAGCAGCCCGGGGACTGCATCTAGCACAGATACGCAGTATTTT
TRBJ1-4 | . | 16 | few | TRBV19 | CASSIERQWPPEKLFF | TGTGCCAGTAGTATAGAAAGACAGTGGCCTCCTGAAAAACTGTTTTTT
TRBJ1-4 | . | 13 | . | TRBV5-8 | CASSLGSSEKLFF | TGTGCCAGCAGCTTGGGTTCCTCTGAAAAACTGTTTTTT
TRBJ1-2 | . | 11 | . | TRBV7-2 | CASSLNYGYTF | TGTGCCAGCAGCCTCAACTATGGCTACACCTTC
TRBJ2-7 | TRBD2 | 16 | . | TRBV7-3 | CASSLNLAGSAHEQYF | TGTGCCAGCAGCTTAAACCTAGCGGGATCGGCCCACGAGCAGTACTTC
TRBJ2-5 | TRBD1 | 15 | . | TRBV10-3 | CAISESKGAGETQYF | TGTGCCATCAGTGAGTCGAAGGGGGCCGGGGAGACCCAGTACTTC
TRBJ2-7 | . | 14 | . | TRBV30 | CAWGTGHSSYEQYF | TGTGCCTGGGGTACAGGGCACAGCTCCTACGAGCAGTACTTC
TRBJ2-1 | . | 15 | . | TRBV6-6 | CASSPSGRSYNEQFF | TGTGCCAGCAGTCCCTCGGGGCGATCCTACAATGAGCAGTTCTTC
TRBJ1-5 | . | 13 | once | TRBV6-5 | CASSATQRQPQHF | TGTGCCAGCAGTGCGACTCAGAGGCAGCCCCAGCATTTT
TRBJ2-7 | TRBD2 | 15 | . | TRBV11-3 | CASSSLAGSSYEQYF | TGTGCCAGCAGCTCATTAGCGGGTAGCTCCTACGAGCAGTACTTC
TRBJ2-6 | . | 14 | few | TRBV6-4 | CASSDSGGANVLTF | TGTGCCAGCAGTGACTCGGGCGGGGCCAACGTCCTGACTTTC
TRBJ2-7 | . | 12 | . | TRBV10-1 | CASSESKGEQYF | TGCGCCAGCAGTGAGTCAAAAGGCGAGCAGTACTTC
TRBJ1-1 | TRBD1 | 15 | . | TRBV9 | CASSVREGAFAEAFF | TGTGCCAGCAGCGTACGTGAGGGGGCGTTCGCTGAAGCTTTCTTT
TRBJ1-2 | . | 13 | . | TRBV30 | CAWSEPAVYGYTF | TGTGCCTGGAGCGAACCAGCAGTCTATGGCTACACCTTC
TRBJ1-4 | . | 12 | . | TRBV7-2 | CASSTRDGKLFF | TGTGCCAGCAGCACCCGGGACGGAAAACTGTTTTTT
TRBJ2-2 | TRBD2 | 20 | . | TRBV6-4 | CASSRLRAGGRKKVTGELFF | TGTGCCAGCAGCCGACTTCGAGCGGGAGGGCGCAAAAAGGTCACCGGGGAGCTGTTTTTT
TRBJ2-2 | . | 14 | . | TRBV29-1 | CSVNSGLDTGELFF | TGCAGCGTTAACAGCGGGCTTGACACCGGGGAGCTGTTTTTT
TRBJ2-3 | TRBD2 | 15 | . | TRBV13 | CASSPRLANTDTQYF | TGTGCCAGCAGCCCCAGACTAGCAAACACAGATACGCAGTATTTT
TRBJ2-2 | . | 15 | few | TRBV11-3 | CASSLGLSNTGELFF | TGTGCCAGCAGCTTAGGGCTTAGCAACACCGGGGAGCTGTTTTTT
TRBJ1-5 | TRBD1 | 16 | . | TRBV18 | CASSLGTGNINQPQHF | TGTGCCAGCTCACTCGGGACAGGGAATATCAATCAGCCCCAGCATTTT
TRBJ1-2 | . | 16 | . | TRBV9 | CASSLGPIGEGYGYTF | TGTGCCAGCAGCTTAGGACCGATTGGGGAGGGGTATGGCTACACCTTC
TRBJ2-6 | . | 15 | . | TRBV7-6 | CASSPDPSGANVLTF | TGTGCCAGCAGCCCCGACCCCTCTGGGGCCAACGTCCTGACTTTC
TRBJ1-5 | . | 14 | . | TRBV5-4 | CASSLGGTSYNQHF | TGTGCCAGCAGCTTGGGTGGGACATCCTATAACCAGCATTTT
TRBJ2-7 | TRBD2 | 15 | . | TRBV9 | CASSVLAGVGYEQYF | TGTGCCAGCAGCGTACTAGCGGGAGTAGGGTACGAGCAGTACTTC
TRBJ1-4 | . | 14 | . | TRBV5-3 | CARSLIVDKEKLFF | TGTGCCAGAAGCTTAATCGTGGATAAAGAAAAACTGTTTTTT
TRBJ1-2 | . | 16 | . | TRBV4-1 | CASSQALARDHYGYTF | TGCGCCAGCAGCCAAGCCCTCGCCAGGGACCACTATGGCTACACCTTC
TRBJ2-7 | . | 14 | . | TRBV7-2 | CASSLVGLIYEQYF | TGTGCCAGCAGCTTAGTGGGGCTTATTTACGAGCAGTACTTC
TRBJ2-1 | . | 15 | . | TRBV4-2 | CASSQDKSGWDEQFF | TGTGCCAGCAGCCAAGATAAAAGCGGGTGGGATGAGCAGTTCTTC
TRBJ2-1 | . | 13 | . | TRBV4-1 | CASSRGRYNEQFF | TGCGCCAGCAGCCGCGGAAGGTACAATGAGCAGTTCTTC
TRBJ2-6 | . | 23 | . | TRBV14 | CASSPLLVHLSLGTRSGANVLTF | TGTGCCAGCAGCCCCTTGTTGGTACACTTATCCCTAGGGACTCGCTCTGGGGCCAACGTCCTGACTTTC
TRBJ1-2 | . | 15 | . | TRBV5-6 | CASSLRQGANYGYTF | TGTGCCAGCAGCCTAAGACAAGGAGCTAACTATGGCTACACCTTC
TRBJ2-7 | TRBD2 | 16 | . | TRBV6-6 | CASSYAIAGDSYEQYF | TGTGCCAGCAGTTACGCCATAGCGGGAGACTCCTACGAGCAGTACTTC
TRBJ2-1 | . | 16 | . | TRBV5-1 | CASSLAYAGLGNEQFF | TGCGCCAGCAGCTTGGCCTACGCAGGTTTGGGCAATGAGCAGTTCTTC
TRBJ2-1 | TRBD2 | 14 | . | TRBV6-6 | CASSGTSGYNEQFF | TGTGCCAGCAGCGGGACTAGCGGTTACAATGAGCAGTTCTTC
TRBJ1-2 | . | 11 | . | TRBV18 | CASSPGDGYTF | TGTGCCAGCTCACCCGGGGATGGCTACACCTTC
TRBJ1-2 | . | 12 | . | TRBV6-1 | CASSEAGYGYTF | TGTGCCAGCAGTGAAGCCGGGTATGGCTACACCTTC